The entry below describes one T cell receptor beta chain. Its antigen is not identified. These data come from a study of STAT5B mutations in CD4+ large granular lymphocyte leukemia. Whole-study findings and limits: No patients shared main leukemic clonotypes, though around 27% appeared at low frequency elsewhere. Top patient clones used TRBV06 genes more often: 8/27 versus 2/35 in controls.

The survey-level immunoSEQ assay was used. Only in-frame clones appear in the TCRdb table, and some are missing; sequencing was by immunoSEQ multiplex PCR. The data show fewer than 50,000 clones, roughly 85% seen once. Per the germline V gene, CDR1 is SGHDN and CDR2 is FVKESK. This CDR3 is built from 15 residues. V lost 5 bases and J 0 bases, leaving 13 bases between the germline ends. The genes are TRBV14 and TRBJ1-2; possible D gene TRBD1, 6 bases. This sequence originates from a human donor in good health. Input material: CD4+ T cells from blood buffy coats. The CDR3 coding sequence is TGTGCCAGCAGCGAAGTGGACAGTGCTAACTATGGCTACACCTTC. It specifies CASSEVDSANYGYTF.